This T cell receptor (delta chain) was sequenced for a study of γδ T cells in repeated Plasmodium falciparum infection. In the study overall: Timepoints: baseline, immediately before selected infections, and 21 days after every infection.

TCRdb fed the multiplex PCR reads into CATT to redo clone calling. The data contain 75,000 to 100,000 delta-chain clones, about 1.5% of them singletons. Study conclusions and caveats: Donors in Mali lived in a small rural village, largely one ethnic group.

The CDR3 has 23 amino acids. Per germline, CDR1 TSWWSYY and CDR2 QGS. V was clipped by 2 bases and J by 2 bases; unmatched bases: 27. Bulk repertoires came from Vgamma9/Vdelta2+ or Vdelta2-negative gammadelta T cells flow-sorted from PBMC. This clone was found a few times. Its antigen is currently unknown. The sequence came from a pool of human donors (malaria-infected and uninfected, not separated). The gene calls are TRDV1 and TRDJ1; 9 bases are shared with TRDD3. TCRdb leaves out the J gene; it was filled in here by matching the DNA to germline. The sample taken for sequencing was gamma-delta T cells from blood. In nucleotides, the CDR3 is TGTGCTCTTGGGGAATCCCCTCCCTACGAGGGGGATACCTTCGGTAGGTGGACCGATAAACTCATCTTT. This encodes CALGESPPYEGDTFGRWTDKLIF.